The present entry profiles one T cell receptor beta chain with its context. Antigen: not known. Expressed TCRB transcripts got sequenced, as all isolated RNA was reverse transcribed. Here immunoSEQ multiplex PCR was the method, and the copy in TCRdb shows in-frame clones only, minus some. The table includes fewer than 350,000 clones, about 18% detected once. The data stem from a study of beta chain features in type 1 diabetes. For the study at large: Cells sorted and examined across all samples totaled around 110,000,000.

The study's findings and limits: All four CD4+ subsets from Type 1 diabetes patients carried moderately but significantly shorter TCRB CDR3s. HLA effects on TCRB rearrangement stayed unresolved here.

Staining for CD45RO/CCR7/CD25/CD127/CD95/CD27 allowed sorting of CD4+ naive, central memory, regulatory and stem cell-like memory cells. This CDR3 has 16 residues. The germline V gene has CDR1 SNHLY and CDR2 FYNNEI. Germline trimming cut 4 bases from V and 5 bases from J; bases unmatched to any gene: 11. The receptor's source is a woman aged 18-30 years in good health. This chain links TRBV2 with TRBJ2-5, with 9 bases fitting TRBD2. Sequenced material: naive CD4+ T cells from blood. CDR3 sequence (DNA): TGTGCCAGCAGTGGAGCCTCCGGGACTAGCCCGGAGACCCAGTACTTC. Translation: CASSGASGTSPETQYF.